Included here is one T cell receptor (beta chain) sequence, with context. The protocol was immunoSEQ multiplex PCR, while the TCRdb copy is restricted to in-frame clones and leaves out a portion. The table has over 110,000 clones, over 85% seen once. This specimen comes from a study of T cell responses to AZD1222 COVID-19 vaccine. J lost 6 bases, V lost 3 bases, and 14 bases had no gene match. CDR1 and CDR2 from the germline V gene are LNHDA and SQIVND (reference sequence). This CDR3 comprises 19 residues. The rearrangement uses TRBV19 and TRBJ2-1; TRBD2 matches at 13 bases. The sequenced sample was peripheral blood, obtained on day 0 of AZD1222 vaccination. This receptor was obtained from an adult in good health. CDR3 sequence (DNA): TGTGCCAGTAGTATCCGACTACTAGCGGGAGGGCTCATTCGCAATGAGCAGTTCTTC. Protein: CASSIRLLAGGLIRNEQFF.